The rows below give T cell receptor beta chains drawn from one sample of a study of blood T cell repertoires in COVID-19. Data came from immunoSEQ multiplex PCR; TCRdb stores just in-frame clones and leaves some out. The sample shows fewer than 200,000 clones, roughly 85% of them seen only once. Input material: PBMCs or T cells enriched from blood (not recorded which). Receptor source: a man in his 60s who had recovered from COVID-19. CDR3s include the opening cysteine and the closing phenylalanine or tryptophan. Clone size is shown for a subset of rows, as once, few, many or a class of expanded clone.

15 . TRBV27 CASSLSLTGSKPQHF
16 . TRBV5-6 CASSFLDTSTNEKLFF
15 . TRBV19 CASSLGGTSEETQYF
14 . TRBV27 CASKNTAAYNEQFF
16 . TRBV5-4 CASSLGGTGGFYEQYF
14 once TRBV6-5 CASSYSGGSGEQYF
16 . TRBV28 CASSLASGGVLETQYF
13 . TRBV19 CASSTDRANEQYF
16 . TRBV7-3 CASSLTPSGGSYEQYF
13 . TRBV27 CASGPGHNYGYTF
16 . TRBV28 CASSTPVGRITYEQYF
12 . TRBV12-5 CASGLFRGEQFF
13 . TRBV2 CASSSDRGGEAFF
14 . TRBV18 CASSRSGERGEQYF
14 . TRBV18 CASSSSGAEYEQYF
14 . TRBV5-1 CASSLATSNSPLHF
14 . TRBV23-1 CASSQSEPWRAQYF
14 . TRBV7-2 CASSLAQGFSPLHF
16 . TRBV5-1 CASSLEGGGNTGELFF
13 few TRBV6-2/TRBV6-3 CASSFSNQETQYF
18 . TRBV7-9 CASSLNQGTMSYNSPLHF
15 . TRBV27 CASSSKGGWEEKLFF
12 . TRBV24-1 CATSAWGGRAFF
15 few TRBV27 CASSWSTGGLYEQYF
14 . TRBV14 CASSQRQIAGGYTF
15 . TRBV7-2 CASSLGPDRGLEQYF
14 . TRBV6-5 CASTLAGGHETQYF
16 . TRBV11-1 CASSGWDRGRRNEQFF
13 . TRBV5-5 CASSLLQGNEQYF
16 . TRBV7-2 CASSFLAGGPSYEQYF
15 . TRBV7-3 CASSSNGGALSGQFF
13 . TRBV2 CASNPLGGRVAFF
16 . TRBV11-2 CASSLDKAERFYEQYF
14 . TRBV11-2 CASSLELAEETQYF
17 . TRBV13 CASSPTLAGGLVDEQFF
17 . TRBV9 CASSVFLSSTVALRLFF
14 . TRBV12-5 CASGGQAVLTEAFF
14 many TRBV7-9 CASSFLSPNSPLHF
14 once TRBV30 CAWSVPGVGYGYTF
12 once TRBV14 CASNNGNTEAFF
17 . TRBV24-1 CATSVRRTSGRGETQYF
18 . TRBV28 CASSLDVYRFLGNTEAFF
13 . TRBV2 CASSEGAEETQYF
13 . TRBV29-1 CSVEDGTNYGYTF
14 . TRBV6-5 CASSYSLAEGEQYF
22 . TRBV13 CASSSDYLLGLAGQTSTDTQYF
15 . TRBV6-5 CASRGGGGSNQPQHF
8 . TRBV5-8 CASSTGRF
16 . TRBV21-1 CASSKVTREVTAEQYF
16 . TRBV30 CAWSRGLAGSKNIQYF
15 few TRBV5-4 CASSERTSGSDEQYF
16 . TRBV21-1 CASSKRSREGSGELFF
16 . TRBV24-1 CATSDPSGGSYNEQFF
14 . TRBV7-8 CASSLGGGSNGYTF
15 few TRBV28 CASSLAAGLEEPQHF